These 30 T cell receptor beta chains were sequenced from one sample in a study of blood T cell repertoires in COVID-19 (dated by TCRdb to the early 2020s). Library preparation was by the immunoSEQ multiplex PCR assay. In its TCRdb copy, this immuneACCESS table keeps in-frame sequences only and misses some clones. Where compared with another copy, unresolved V genes explain less than half of these, and the others have no known cause. Counted in this sample were about 230,000 clones; around 88% of them appeared once. Jointly, the top ten make up 8.5% to 10% of the sample. Input material: peripheral blood. The receptors derive from a man aged 35-49 years with active or convalescent COVID-19.

In nucleotides, the CDR3 is TGTGCCAGTAGTATCCGGGACAGGGGAGGGGAAAAACTGTTTTTT. Translated: CASSIRDRGGEKLFF. This chain joins TRBV19 and TRBJ1-4; 10 bases match TRBD1. Germline V lookup: CDR1 LNHDA, CDR2 SQIVND (reference sequence). There are 15 residues in the CDR3. V lost 3 bases and J lost 8; bases outside the gene matches: 6.

The genes are TRBV5-1 and TRBJ2-3; 11 bases fit TRBD1. The CDR3 length is 12 residues. The junction had 3 bases not matched to a gene; V was cut back by 4 bases and J by 11 bases. Germline CDR1 reads SGHRS; CDR2 reads YFSETQ. The CDR3 DNA is TGCGCCAGCAGCGAGGGACAGGGGGTGCAGTATTTT. It specifies CASSEGQGVQYF.

In its sample, this clone was seen a few times. The chain employs TRBV18 and TRBJ2-5; TRBD2 matches at 7 bases. Germline loops: CDR1 KGHSH, CDR2 LQKENI. V shed 5 bases and J 9 bases; nucleotides not matched to a gene: 9. The length of the CDR3 is 13 residues. In DNA, the CDR3 is TGTGCCAGCTCAACCGGGGGGAAAGGGGCCCAGTACTTC. It encodes CASSTGGKGAQYF.

J is TRBJ1-6 and V is TRBV30, with TRBD1 matching over 10 bases. J was trimmed by 6 bases and V by 4 bases; bases with no gene match: 3. Per germline, CDR1 GTSNPN and CDR2 SVGIG (reference sequence). CDR3 size: 14 residues. The CDR3 sequence: CAWIRQGANSPLHF. The CDR3 coding sequence is TGTGCCTGGATAAGACAGGGGGCTAATTCACCCCTCCACTTT.

V is TRBV10-1 and J is TRBJ2-3, with 10 positions matching TRBD2. Losses at the gene ends were 6 bases for V and 6 bases for J; bases not matched to a gene: 9. The CDR3 has 15 amino acids. Germline CDR1 reads WNHNN; CDR2 reads SYGVQD (reference sequence). The CDR3 bases are TGCGCCAGCAGAACCGGGACTAGCGTGACTGATACGCAGTATTTT. It is translated as CASRTGTSVTDTQYF.

The V call is TRBV27, the J call TRBJ2-1; TRBD2 matches 8 bases. CDR3 length: 16 residues. Unmatched junction bases numbered 14, after V lost 3 bases and J lost 10 bases. The germline CDR1 and CDR2 sequences are MNHEY and SMNVEV (reference sequence). The CDR3 sequence is CASSFSLAGSRGEQFF. CDR3 coding DNA: TGTGCCAGCAGTTTTTCTCTAGCGGGTTCTCGAGGAGAGCAGTTCTTC.

The rearrangement joins TRBV6-2 or TRBV6-3 to TRBJ1-5; 7 nucleotides match TRBD1. Germline CDR1 and CDR2: MNHEY and SVGEGT. The CDR3 spans 19 residues. Trimming cost V 2 bases and J 0 bases; bases outside gene matches: 13. The CDR3 DNA reads TGTGCCAGCAGTTACCCCGCCCCGGGACAGACTAATAGCAATCAGCCCCAGCATTTT. The encoded protein is CASSYPAPGQTNSNQPQHF.

J is TRBJ2-5 and V is TRBV5-4; D possibly corresponds to TRBD1 (5 bases). Between the trimmed V and J ends, which lost 7 bases and 0 bases, there was a span of 16 bases. The CDR3 spans 15 residues. CDR1 and CDR2 (germline): SGHNT, YYREEE (reference sequence). The CDR3 sequence is CASQTDQGNQETQYF. CDR3 DNA sequence: TGTGCCAGCCAAACGGATCAGGGTAACCAAGAGACCCAGTACTTC.

The chain employs TRBV7-3 and TRBJ1-3; 7 nucleotides agree with TRBD1. CDR1 SGHTA and CDR2 FQGTGA come from the germline V gene. The CDR3 has 19 residues. The trim removed 5 bases at V and 0 bases at J, leaving 16 bases unmatched. The CDR3 here is CASSIRHPGTVLSGNTIYF. CDR3 coding DNA: TGTGCCAGCAGCATAAGACACCCCGGGACAGTTCTCTCTGGAAACACCATATATTTT. Together with reference TRBV7-3 and TRBJ1-3, the CDR3 gives the full variable domain: GAGVSQTPSNKVTEKGKYVELRCDPISGHTALYWYRQSLGQGPEFLIYFQGTGAADDSGLPNDRFFAVRPEGSVSTLKIQRTERGDSAVYLCASSIRHPGTVLSGNTIYFGEGSWLTVV.

This clone was seen a handful of times. The chain recombines TRBV4-1 with TRBJ1-2; 10 bases align to TRBD1. The CDR3 length is 16 residues. Germline V gene sequence: CDR1 MGHRA, CDR2 YSYEKL. The V gene end was trimmed by 3 bases and the J gene end by 4 bases; junction bases not matched to a gene: 8. The CDR3 DNA reads TGCGCCAGCAGCCAGGGGACAGGGGACAACGCCTATGGCTACACCTTC. Protein sequence: CASSQGTGDNAYGYTF.

The V gene is TRBV5-1, the J gene TRBJ2-7; 10 positions agree with TRBD1. The CDR3 is 14 amino acids. V trimming: 4 bases; J trimming: 2 bases; junction bases outside the gene matches: 3. In germline, CDR1 is SGHRS, CDR2 YFSETQ. This CDR3 reads CASSDGQGAYEQYF. CDR3 DNA sequence: TGCGCCAGCAGCGATGGACAGGGGGCCTACGAGCAGTACTTC.

The chain is built from TRBV5-1 and TRBJ2-2, with D possibly being TRBD1 (6 bases). The ends were cut back, 5 bases at V and 5 bases at J, with 10 bases in the middle. The CDR3 runs 13 residues. CDR1 SGHRS and CDR2 YFSETQ come from the germline V gene. The CDR3 coding sequence is TGCGCCAGCAGTCAGGGGTGGACCGGGGAGCTGTTTTTT. Protein product: CASSQGWTGELFF.

The chain links TRBV25-1 to TRBJ1-2, with a possible D match to TRBD1 (5 bases). V was cut by 3 bases and J by 6 bases, with 11 bases left in between. There are 13 residues in the CDR3. CDR1 and CDR2 from the germline V gene are MGHDK and SYGVNS. CDR3 in DNA: TGTGCCAGCAGTGAGGCAGGGCTGGATGGCTACACCTTC. Translated, it gives CASSEAGLDGYTF.

This sequence joins TRBV5-1 and TRBJ2-1; 7 nucleotides agree with TRBD2. The CDR3 extends over 17 amino acids. Germline CDR1 is SGHRS and CDR2 is YFSETQ. V shed 5 bases, J shed 0 bases, and the junction held 11 bases outside the gene matches. The CDR3 is CASSLNSGPSSYNEQFF. In DNA form, the CDR3 reads TGCGCCAGCAGTCTCAATAGCGGGCCGAGCTCCTACAATGAGCAGTTCTTC.

This clone was counted a few times. The chain couples TRBV7-9 to TRBJ2-7; D not certain. CDR3 size: 14 residues. V lost 1 base and J lost 3, with 10 bases in between. CDR1 is SEHNR, CDR2 FQNEAQ, per germline (reference sequence). The CDR3 reads CASSLGQAYYEQYF. The CDR3, as DNA: TGTGCCAGCAGCTTAGGACAAGCCTACTACGAGCAGTACTTC.

In its sample, this clone was seen a few times. The rearrangement uses TRBV3-1 (or the pseudogene TRBV3-2) and TRBJ1-3; D gene unclear. The CDR3 totals 16 residues. CDR1 and CDR2 (germline): LGHDT, YNNKEL (reference sequence). The V end was cut by 0 bases, the J end by 0 bases, with 9 bases between. CDR3 coding DNA: TGTGCCAGCAGCCAAGATTCCGAGTTCTCTGGAAACACCATATATTTT. Translating gives CASSQDSEFSGNTIYF.

V and J are TRBV10-3 and TRBJ2-3, with TRBD2 matching over 10 bases. The V gene's germline CDR1 is ENHRY and CDR2 SYGVKD. The trim removed 6 bases at V and 0 bases at J, leaving 6 bases unmatched. This CDR3 comprises 16 residues. CDR3 DNA: TGTGCCATCAGGGCTCCGACTAGCGGGAGCACAGATACGCAGTATTTT. Its protein is CAIRAPTSGSTDTQYF.

This chain connects TRBV7-2 to TRBJ2-1; D possibly corresponds to TRBD2 (6 bases). Trimming took 4 bases from V and 4 from J, leaving 8 bases between them. Germline V gene lookup returns CDR1 SGHTA and CDR2 FQGNSA. This CDR3 spans 13 amino acids. CDR3 residues: CASSSGLYNEQFF. CDR3 coding DNA: TGTGCCAGCAGCTCGGGACTGTACAATGAGCAGTTCTTC.

The V gene is TRBV19, the J gene TRBJ2-7; possible D gene TRBD1, 6 bases. Germline CDR1 and CDR2: LNHDA and SQIVND (reference sequence). The CDR3 consists of 14 residues. With 3 bases removed from V and 2 bases from J, the gap between germline ends came to 11 bases. The CDR3 region has the DNA TGTGCCAGTAGTATTTTACAGGGCCCCTACGAGCAGTACTTC. Its protein product is CASSILQGPYEQYF.

The gene calls are TRBV28 and TRBJ2-1; TRBD1 matches 9 bases. J lost 5 bases, V lost 6 bases, and 11 bases had no gene match. In germline, CDR1 is MDHEN, CDR2 SYDVKM. There are 16 residues in the CDR3. CDR3 nucleotides: TGTGCCAGCAGCCGCCCCCTACAGGGGGCCAACAATGAGCAGTTCTTC. Residues: CASSRPLQGANNEQFF.

The chain employs TRBV19 and TRBJ2-4, with TRBD1 matching 9 bases. V gave up 5 bases and J gave up 7 bases; unmatched junction bases: 15. The CDR3 runs 17 residues. Germline values: CDR1 LNHDA, CDR2 SQIVND (reference sequence). The DNA for the CDR3 is TGTGCCAGTAGTGACGCCGGGACAGGGAGAGTGGGGAACATTCAGTACTTC. It specifies CASSDAGTGRVGNIQYF.

This chain connects TRBV5-8 to TRBJ2-5; 7 bases match TRBD1. Germline V gene sequence: CDR1 SGHTS, CDR2 YDEGEE. CDR3 size: 13 residues. With 2 bases clipped from V and 5 bases from J, the junction kept 3 bases outside the gene matches. CDR3 loop: CASSFGTVETQYF. The CDR3 region has the DNA TGTGCCAGCAGCTTCGGGACAGTGGAGACCCAGTACTTC.

The chain has TRBV19 and TRBJ2-5; 14 bases map to TRBD2. The ends lost 3 bases at V and 1 base at J; junction bases unmatched: 4. The V gene's germline CDR1 is LNHDA and CDR2 SQIVND (reference sequence). The CDR3 spans 17 residues. CDR3 DNA: TGTGCCAGTAGTATGACTAGCGGGGGGGCAGTCCAAGAGACCCAGTACTTC. It translates to CASSMTSGGAVQETQYF.

The CDR3 DNA reads TGTGCCACCAGTGATTTGGGGACAGGGGGCCTAGGAGATACGCAGTATTTT. Its protein product is CATSDLGTGGLGDTQYF. The chain couples TRBV24-1 to TRBJ2-3; 12 bases are shared with TRBD1. With 0 bases clipped from V and 5 bases from J, the junction kept 5 bases outside the gene matches. From germline, CDR1 is KGHDR and CDR2 SFDVKD. The CDR3 contains 17 residues.

This sequence joins TRBV11-3 and TRBJ1-6; possibly TRBD1 for D (5 bases). The CDR3 contains 16 residues. Germline V lookup: CDR1 SGHNT, CDR2 YENEEA. The V gene lost 5 bases and the J gene lost 3 bases, with 14 bases spanning the gap. The CDR3 region has the DNA TGTGCCAGCAGCCTCTCAGACAGACTCTATAATTCACCCCTCCACTTT. The encoded protein is CASSLSDRLYNSPLHF.

This rearrangement joins TRBV5-8 to TRBJ2-5, with a possible D match to TRBD2 (5 bases). V lost 3 bases and J lost 1, with 19 bases in between. Germline CDR1 and CDR2: SGHTS and YDEGEE. The CDR3 contains 17 residues. This CDR3 is CASSSNFNGKFQETQYF. The CDR3 DNA follows: TGTGCCAGCAGCTCCAACTTCAACGGGAAATTCCAAGAGACCCAGTACTTC.

In its sample, this clone was seen once. The chain combines TRBV30 with TRBJ2-4; TRBD2 matches 8 bases. Germline V gene sequence: CDR1 GTSNPN, CDR2 SVGIG (reference sequence). This CDR3 contains 15 residues. The V and J ends lost 0 bases and 4 bases, in that order; junction bases with no gene match: 5. The DNA for the CDR3 is TGTGCCTGGAGTGTATGGCGGGGGGAAAAAAACATTCAGTACTTC. Its protein is CAWSVWRGEKNIQYF.

The chain links TRBV7-3 to TRBJ2-3; TRBD2 matches 12 bases. The CDR3 is made up of 21 amino acids. V was pared by 4 bases and J by 2 bases, with 19 bases of the junction left unmatched. Germline loops: CDR1 SGHTA, CDR2 FQGTGA. Here the CDR3 reads CASSSKPNPRLAGASTDTQYF. For the CDR3, the DNA is TGTGCCAGCAGCTCCAAACCTAACCCTAGACTAGCGGGGGCCTCCACAGATACGCAGTATTTT.

V and J are TRBV19 and TRBJ2-1; 12 bases map to TRBD2. J was trimmed by 8 bases and V by 5 bases; bases with no gene match: 16. CDR3 length: 18 residues. In germline, CDR1 is LNHDA, CDR2 SQIVND (reference sequence). The CDR3 nucleotides read TGTGCCAGTAGTGGACTGACTAGCGGGAGATCATTGAGTGATGAGCAGTTCTTC. It is translated as CASSGLTSGRSLSDEQFF.

This chain uses TRBV28 with TRBJ1-5, with a tentative D call TRBD1 (6 bases). The V end was cut by 5 bases, the J end by 2 bases, with 10 bases between. Germline V CDR1 and CDR2: MDHEN, SYDVKM. There are 14 residues in the CDR3. The CDR3 is CASSPRQGNQPQHF. The CDR3 DNA reads as TGTGCCAGCAGTCCACGACAGGGCAATCAGCCCCAGCATTTT.